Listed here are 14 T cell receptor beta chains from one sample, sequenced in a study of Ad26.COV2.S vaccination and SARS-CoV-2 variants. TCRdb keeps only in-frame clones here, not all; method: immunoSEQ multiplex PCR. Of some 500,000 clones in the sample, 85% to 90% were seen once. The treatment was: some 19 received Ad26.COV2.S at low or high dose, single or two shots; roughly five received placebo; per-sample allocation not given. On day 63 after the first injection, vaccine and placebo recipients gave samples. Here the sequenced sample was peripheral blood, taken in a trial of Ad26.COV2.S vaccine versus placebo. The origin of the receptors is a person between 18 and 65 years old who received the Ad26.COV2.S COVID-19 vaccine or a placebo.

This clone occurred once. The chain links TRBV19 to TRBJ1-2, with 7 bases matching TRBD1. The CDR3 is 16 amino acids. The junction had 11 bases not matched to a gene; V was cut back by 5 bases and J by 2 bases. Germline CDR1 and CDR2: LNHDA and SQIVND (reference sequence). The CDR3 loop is CASSPRDSRRNYGYTF. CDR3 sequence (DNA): TGTGCCAGTAGTCCGCGGGACAGCAGAAGGAACTATGGCTACACCTTC.

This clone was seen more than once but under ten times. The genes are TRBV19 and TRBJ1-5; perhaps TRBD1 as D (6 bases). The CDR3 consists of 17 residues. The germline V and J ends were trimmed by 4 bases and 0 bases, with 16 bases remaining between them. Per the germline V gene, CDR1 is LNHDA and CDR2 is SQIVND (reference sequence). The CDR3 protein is CASSRGGGQTSNQPQHF. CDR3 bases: TGTGCCAGTAGTAGGGGGGGCGGACAGACTAGCAATCAGCCCCAGCATTTT.

The CDR3 DNA follows: TGCAGCGTTGAACCCCCGGGGGCTCCCTACGAGCAGTACTTC. Protein product: CSVEPPGAPYEQYF. This chain joins TRBV29-1 and TRBJ2-7; D may match TRBD1 or TRBD2 (6 bases each). Germline CDR1 SQVTM, CDR2 ANQGSEA. The CDR3 spans 14 residues. The V end lost 2 bases, the J end lost 2 bases, and 13 bases lay between the germline ends.

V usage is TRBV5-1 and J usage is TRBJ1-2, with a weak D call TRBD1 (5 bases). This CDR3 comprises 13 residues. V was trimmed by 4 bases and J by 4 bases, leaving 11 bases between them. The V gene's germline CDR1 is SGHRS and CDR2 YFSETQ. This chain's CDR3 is CASSLAGGYGYTF. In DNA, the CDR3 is TGCGCCAGCAGCCTAGCGGGGGGCTATGGCTACACCTTC.

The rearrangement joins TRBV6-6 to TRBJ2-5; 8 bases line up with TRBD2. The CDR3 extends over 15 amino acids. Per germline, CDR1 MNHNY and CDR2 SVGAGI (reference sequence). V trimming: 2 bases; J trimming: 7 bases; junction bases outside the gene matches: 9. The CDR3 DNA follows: TGTGCCAGCAGTTACACAACGCGACTAGCGTCGACCCAGTACTTC. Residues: CASSYTTRLASTQYF.

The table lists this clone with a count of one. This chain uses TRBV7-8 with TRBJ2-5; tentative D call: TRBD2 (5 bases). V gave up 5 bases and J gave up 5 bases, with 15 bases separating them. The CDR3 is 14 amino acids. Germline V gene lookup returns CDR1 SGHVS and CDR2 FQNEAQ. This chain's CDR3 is CASSPRRRTETQYF. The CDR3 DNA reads TGTGCCAGCAGCCCCCGGCGGAGGACCGAGACCCAGTACTTC.

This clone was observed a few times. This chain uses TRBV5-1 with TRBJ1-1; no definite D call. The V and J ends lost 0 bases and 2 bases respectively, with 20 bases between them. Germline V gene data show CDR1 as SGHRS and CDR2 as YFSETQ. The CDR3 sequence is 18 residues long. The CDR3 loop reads CASSLGIFRRELNTEAFF. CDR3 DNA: TGCGCCAGCAGCTTGGGAATATTTAGGAGAGAACTAAACACTGAAGCTTTCTTT.

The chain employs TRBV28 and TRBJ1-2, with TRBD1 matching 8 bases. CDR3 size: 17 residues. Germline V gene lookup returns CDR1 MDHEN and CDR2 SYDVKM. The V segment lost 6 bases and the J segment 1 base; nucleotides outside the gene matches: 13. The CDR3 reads CASRRPDRGNRNYGYTF. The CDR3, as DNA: TGTGCCAGCAGACGCCCCGACAGGGGAAACCGTAACTATGGCTACACCTTC.

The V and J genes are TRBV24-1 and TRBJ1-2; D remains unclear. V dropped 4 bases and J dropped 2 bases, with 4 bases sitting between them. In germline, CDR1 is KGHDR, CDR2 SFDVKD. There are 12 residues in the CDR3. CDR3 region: CATSDGNYGYTF. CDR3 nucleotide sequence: TGTGCCACCAGTGACGGGAACTATGGCTACACCTTC.

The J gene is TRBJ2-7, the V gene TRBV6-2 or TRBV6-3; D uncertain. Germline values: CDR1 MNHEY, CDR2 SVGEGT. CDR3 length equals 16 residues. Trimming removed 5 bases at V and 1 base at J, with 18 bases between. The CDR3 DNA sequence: TGTGCCAGCAGTGGTCCCTTTTCGCGCAGTTCCTACGAGCAGTACTTC. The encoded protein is CASSGPFSRSSYEQYF.

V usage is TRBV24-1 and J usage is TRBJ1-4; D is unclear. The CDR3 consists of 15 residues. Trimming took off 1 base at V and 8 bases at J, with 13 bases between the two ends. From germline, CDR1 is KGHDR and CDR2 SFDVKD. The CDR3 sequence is CATSDFSGGQEKLFF. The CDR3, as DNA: TGTGCCACCAGTGATTTCTCGGGAGGCCAAGAAAAACTGTTTTTT.

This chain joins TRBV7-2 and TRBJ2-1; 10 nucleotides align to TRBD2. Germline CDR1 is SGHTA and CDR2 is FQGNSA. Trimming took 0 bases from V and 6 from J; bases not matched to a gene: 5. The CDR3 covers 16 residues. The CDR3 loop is CASSLASSGRGNEQFF. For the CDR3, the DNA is TGTGCCAGCAGCTTAGCCTCTAGCGGGAGAGGCAATGAGCAGTTCTTC.

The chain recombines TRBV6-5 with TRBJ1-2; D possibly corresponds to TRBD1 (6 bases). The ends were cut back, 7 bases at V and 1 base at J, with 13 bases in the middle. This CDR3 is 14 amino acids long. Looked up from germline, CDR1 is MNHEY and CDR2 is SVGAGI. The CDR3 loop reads CASTRAGDNYGYTF. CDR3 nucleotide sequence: TGTGCCAGCACCCGGGCAGGGGATAACTATGGCTACACCTTC.

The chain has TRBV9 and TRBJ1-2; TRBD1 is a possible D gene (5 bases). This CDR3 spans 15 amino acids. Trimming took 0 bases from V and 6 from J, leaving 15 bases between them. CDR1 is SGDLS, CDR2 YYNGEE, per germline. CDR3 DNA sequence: TGTGCCAGCAGCGTAGGAGAGGGGCGTCGGGATGGCTACACCTTC. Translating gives CASSVGEGRRDGYTF. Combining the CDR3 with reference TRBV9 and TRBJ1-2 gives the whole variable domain DSGVTQTPKHLITATGQRVTLRCSPRSGDLSVYWYQQSLDQGLQFLIQYYNGEERAKGNILERFSAQQFPDLHSELNLSSLELGDSALYFCASSVGEGRRDGYTFGSGTRLTVV.